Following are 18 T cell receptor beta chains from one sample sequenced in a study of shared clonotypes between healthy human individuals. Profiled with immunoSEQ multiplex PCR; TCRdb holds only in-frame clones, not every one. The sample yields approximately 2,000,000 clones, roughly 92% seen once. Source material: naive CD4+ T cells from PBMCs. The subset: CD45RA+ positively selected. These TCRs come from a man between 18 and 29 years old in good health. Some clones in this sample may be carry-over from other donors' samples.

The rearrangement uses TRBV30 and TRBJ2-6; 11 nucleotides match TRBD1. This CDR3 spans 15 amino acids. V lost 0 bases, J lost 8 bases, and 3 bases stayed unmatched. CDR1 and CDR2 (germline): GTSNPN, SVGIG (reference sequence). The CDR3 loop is CAWSVGTGGTNVLTF. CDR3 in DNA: TGTGCCTGGAGTGTGGGGACAGGGGGGACCAACGTCCTGACTTTC.

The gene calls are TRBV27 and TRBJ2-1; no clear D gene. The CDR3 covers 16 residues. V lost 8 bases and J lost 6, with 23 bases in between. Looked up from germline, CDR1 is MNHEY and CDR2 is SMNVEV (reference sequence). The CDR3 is CASRANAGSWSNEQFF. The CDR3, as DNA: TGTGCCAGCCGGGCAAACGCCGGAAGTTGGAGCAATGAGCAGTTCTTC.

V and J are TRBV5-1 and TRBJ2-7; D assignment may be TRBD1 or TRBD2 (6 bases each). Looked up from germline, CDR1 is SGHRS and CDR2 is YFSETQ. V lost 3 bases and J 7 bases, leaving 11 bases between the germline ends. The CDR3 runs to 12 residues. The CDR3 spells CASSSGADEQYF. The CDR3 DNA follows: TGCGCCAGCAGCTCGGGGGCTGATGAGCAGTACTTC.

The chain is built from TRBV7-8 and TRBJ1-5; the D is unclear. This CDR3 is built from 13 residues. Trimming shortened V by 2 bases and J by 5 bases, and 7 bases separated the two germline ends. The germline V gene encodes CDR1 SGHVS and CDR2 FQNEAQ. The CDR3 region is CASSLSEDQPQHF. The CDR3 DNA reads TGTGCCAGCAGCTTATCCGAAGATCAGCCCCAGCATTTT.

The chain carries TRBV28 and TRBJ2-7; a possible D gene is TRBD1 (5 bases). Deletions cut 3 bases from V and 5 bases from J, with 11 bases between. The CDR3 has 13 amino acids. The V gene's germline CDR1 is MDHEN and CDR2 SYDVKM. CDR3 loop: CASSFTSRDEQYF. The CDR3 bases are TGTGCCAGCAGTTTTACTTCCAGGGACGAGCAGTACTTC.

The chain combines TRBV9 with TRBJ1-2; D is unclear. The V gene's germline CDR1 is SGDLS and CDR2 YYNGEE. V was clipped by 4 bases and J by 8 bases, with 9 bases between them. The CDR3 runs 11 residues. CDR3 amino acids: CASSTDGGYTF. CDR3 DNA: TGTGCCAGCAGCACGGACGGGGGCTACACCTTC.

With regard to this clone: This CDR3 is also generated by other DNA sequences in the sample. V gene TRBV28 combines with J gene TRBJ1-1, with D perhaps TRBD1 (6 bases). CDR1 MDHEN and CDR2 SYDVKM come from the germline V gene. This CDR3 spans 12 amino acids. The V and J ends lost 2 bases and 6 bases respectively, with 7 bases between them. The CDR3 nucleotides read TGTGCCAGCAGTTTACAGGGGCCTGAAGCTTTCTTT. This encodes CASSLQGPEAFF.

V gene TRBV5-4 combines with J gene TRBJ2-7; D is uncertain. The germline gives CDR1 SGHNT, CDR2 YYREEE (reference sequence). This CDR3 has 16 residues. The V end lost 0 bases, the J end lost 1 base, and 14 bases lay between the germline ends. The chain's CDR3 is CASSLANREASYEQYF. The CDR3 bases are TGTGCCAGCAGCTTGGCCAACCGTGAAGCTTCCTACGAGCAGTACTTC.

DNA for the CDR3: TGTGCCAGCAGCACCGCCCCGGGGACCCGCACCTATGGCTACACCTTC. The encoded protein is CASSTAPGTRTYGYTF. This chain uses TRBV28 with TRBJ1-2; possible D gene TRBD1, 5 bases. V was pared by 6 bases and J by 4 bases, with 21 bases between. This CDR3 region has 16 residues. Looked up from germline, CDR1 is MDHEN and CDR2 is SYDVKM.

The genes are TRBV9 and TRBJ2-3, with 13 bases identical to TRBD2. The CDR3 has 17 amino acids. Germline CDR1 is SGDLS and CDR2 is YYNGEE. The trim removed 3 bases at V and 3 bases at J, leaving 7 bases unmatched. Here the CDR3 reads CASSAFRTSGSTDTQYF. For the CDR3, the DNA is TGTGCCAGCAGCGCATTTCGGACTAGCGGGAGTACAGATACGCAGTATTTT.

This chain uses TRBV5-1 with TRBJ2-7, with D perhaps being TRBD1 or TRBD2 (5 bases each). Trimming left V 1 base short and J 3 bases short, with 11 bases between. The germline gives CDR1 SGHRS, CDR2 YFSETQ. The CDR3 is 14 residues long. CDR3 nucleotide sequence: TGCGCCAGCAGCTTGAACCGGGACCTCTACGAGCAGTACTTC. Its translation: CASSLNRDLYEQYF.

CDR3 amino acids: CASSMWGQAEAFF. The CDR3 DNA follows: TGTGCCAGCAGCATGTGGGGACAGGCCGAAGCTTTCTTT. The gene calls are TRBV11-1 and TRBJ1-1, with TRBD1 identical over 8 bases. The CDR3 runs to 13 residues. Germline V lookup: CDR1 SGHAT, CDR2 FQDESV (reference sequence). V dropped 5 bases and J dropped 8; count of bases not matched to a gene: 7. Based on the CDR3 plus reference TRBV11-1 and TRBJ1-1, the full variable domain is EAEVAQSPRYKITEKSQAVAFWCDPISGHATLYWYRQILGQGPELLVQFQDESVVDDSQLPKDRFSAERLKGVDSTLKIQPAELGDSAMYLCASSMWGQAEAFFGQGTRLTVV.

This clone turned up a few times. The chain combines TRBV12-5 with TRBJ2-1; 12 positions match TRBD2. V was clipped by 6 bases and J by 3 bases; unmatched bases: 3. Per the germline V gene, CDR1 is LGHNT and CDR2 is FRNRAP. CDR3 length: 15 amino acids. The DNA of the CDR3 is TGTGCTAGTGGCCCGGGACTAGCGGGCTACAATGAGCAGTTCTTC. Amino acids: CASGPGLAGYNEQFF.

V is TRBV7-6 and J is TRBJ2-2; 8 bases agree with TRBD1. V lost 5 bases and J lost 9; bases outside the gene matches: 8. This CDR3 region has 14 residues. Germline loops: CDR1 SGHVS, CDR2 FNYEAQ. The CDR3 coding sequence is TGTGCCAGCAGCCGGACAGGGACCCACCGGGAGCTGTTTTTT. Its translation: CASSRTGTHRELFF.

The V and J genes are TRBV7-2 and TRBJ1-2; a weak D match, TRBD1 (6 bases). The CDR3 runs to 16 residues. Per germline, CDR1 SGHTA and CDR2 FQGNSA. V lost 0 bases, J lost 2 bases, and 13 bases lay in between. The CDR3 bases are TGTGCCAGCAGCTTAGCGAGGGGGGAAGCGAACTATGGCTACACCTTC. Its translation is CASSLARGEANYGYTF.

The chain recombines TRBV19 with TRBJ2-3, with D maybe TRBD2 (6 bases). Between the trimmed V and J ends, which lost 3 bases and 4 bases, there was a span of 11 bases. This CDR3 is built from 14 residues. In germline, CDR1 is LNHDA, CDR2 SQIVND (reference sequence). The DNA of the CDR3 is TGTGCCAGTAGTATCTCGTGGGGGGCAGATACGCAGTATTTT. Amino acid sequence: CASSISWGADTQYF.

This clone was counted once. The chain's CDR3 is CASSYRAQGHQPQHF. The DNA for the CDR3 is TGTGCCAGCAGTTACCGGGCCCAAGGCCATCAGCCCCAGCATTTT. The chain couples TRBV27 to TRBJ1-5; D not resolved. This CDR3 contains 15 residues. The ends were cut back, 4 bases at V and 5 bases at J, with 15 bases in the middle. CDR1 is MNHEY and CDR2 is SMNVEV in the germline V gene (reference sequence).

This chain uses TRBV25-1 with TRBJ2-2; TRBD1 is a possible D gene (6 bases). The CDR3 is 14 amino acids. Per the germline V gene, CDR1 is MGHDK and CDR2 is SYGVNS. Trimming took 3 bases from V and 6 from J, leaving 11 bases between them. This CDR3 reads CASSEGARAGELFF. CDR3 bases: TGTGCCAGCAGTGAGGGGGCTAGGGCCGGGGAGCTGTTTTTT.